This T cell receptor beta chain was obtained from a study of OX40 agonist ivuxolimab in advanced cancers. Study-wide context: Among those treated, three patients had partial responses, one with hepatocellular carcinoma and two with cutaneous melanoma.

This CDR3 spans 15 amino acids. The J segment lost 8 bases and the V segment lost 3 bases, leaving 9 bases of the junction unmatched. Per germline, CDR1 SGHRS and CDR2 YFSETQ. The method was immunoSEQ multiplex PCR; TCRdb's version includes in-frame clones alone and lacks a portion of them. The repertoire has about 69,000 clones, about nine tenths of them found once; the top ten carry 0.25% to 0.3%. This clone has more than one count but fewer than ten. The sample in question was CD4+ or CD8+ T cells sorted from blood, obtained in a trial of the OX40 agonist ivuxolimab. The chain employs TRBV5-1 and TRBJ2-1; TRBD1 matches at 9 bases. The sequence was collected from an adult with an advanced solid tumor such as melanoma, head and neck, liver or kidney cancer. This CDR3 is CASSSSGTGLDEQFF. The CDR3 bases are TGCGCCAGCAGCTCCTCCGGGACAGGGTTAGATGAGCAGTTCTTC.